These T cell receptor beta chains were read from a single sample in a study of CD8+CD57+ T cells in acquired aplastic anemia. One entry per CDR3 protein, called by TCRdb with MiXCR from the reads. The sample contains hundreds of thousands of distinct CDR3 sequences, 65% to 80% of which appear only once. The specimen sequenced was sorted CD4+, CD8+, or CD8+CD57+ T cells (not recorded which) from PBMCs. The source of these receptors is a human donor in good health, serving as a control. Both conserved end residues are part of each CDR3. D genes are given only for firm matches. The size entry is marked missing in some rows and otherwise reads once, few, many or a size class.

j_gene: TRBJ2-1
v_gene: TRBV7-2
abundance: many
d_gene: TRBD2
CDR3aa: CASSLDSGASYNEQFF
CDR3nt: TGTGCCAGCAGCTTAGATAGCGGGGCGAGCTACAATGAGCAGTTCTTC

j_gene: TRBJ1-1
v_gene: TRBV20-1
abundance: -
d_gene: -
CDR3aa: CSAKGRPRDEAFF
CDR3nt: TGCAGTGCGAAGGGACGGCCAAGAGACGAAGCTTTCTTT

j_gene: TRBJ2-5
v_gene: TRBV19
abundance: -
d_gene: TRBD1
CDR3aa: CASSTTPGGQQTQYF
CDR3nt: TGTGCCAGTAGTACCACCCCTGGGGGACAGCAGACCCAGTACTTC

j_gene: TRBJ2-7
v_gene: TRBV10-2
abundance: -
d_gene: TRBD1
CDR3aa: CAIIDPISGGQGSYEQYF
CDR3nt: TGTGCCATCATAGACCCTATTTCTGGGGGACAGGGGTCCTACGAGCAGTACTTC

j_gene: TRBJ1-1
v_gene: TRBV19
abundance: many
d_gene: TRBD1
CDR3aa: CASSIQQGATEAFF
CDR3nt: TGTGCCAGTAGTATCCAGCAGGGGGCCACTGAAGCTTTCTTT

j_gene: TRBJ2-7
v_gene: TRBV9
abundance: -
d_gene: -
CDR3aa: CASSVYRPPDTQYF
CDR3nt: TGTGCCAGCAGCGTGTACCGACCACCCGACACGCAGTACTTC

j_gene: TRBJ1-1
v_gene: TRBV10-3
abundance: many
d_gene: -
CDR3aa: CAISESSGSTEAFF
CDR3nt: TGTGCCATCAGTGAGTCATCGGGGTCCACTGAAGCTTTCTTT

j_gene: TRBJ1-5
v_gene: TRBV4-3
abundance: -
d_gene: -
CDR3aa: CASSQDGTNQPQHF
CDR3nt: TGCGCCAGCAGCCAAGACGGGACCAATCAGCCCCAGCATTTT

j_gene: TRBJ2-1
v_gene: TRBV7-2
abundance: -
d_gene: -
CDR3aa: CASSSGGTQFF
CDR3nt: TGTGCCAGCAGCTCCGGAGGGACGCAGTTCTTC

j_gene: TRBJ1-6
v_gene: TRBV9
abundance: -
d_gene: -
CDR3aa: CASSVTGSPNSPLHF
CDR3nt: TGTGCCAGCAGCGTCACAGGGAGTCCTAATTCACCCCTCCACTTT

j_gene: TRBJ2-3
v_gene: TRBV10-3
abundance: -
d_gene: TRBD2
CDR3aa: CAISESGLAGTDTQYF
CDR3nt: TGTGCCATCAGTGAGTCAGGGCTAGCGGGGACAGATACGCAGTATTTT

j_gene: TRBJ2-2
v_gene: TRBV10-1
abundance: once
d_gene: -
CDR3aa: CASSGDLKRELFF
CDR3nt: TGTGCCAGTAGTGGTGACCTGAAACGGGAGCTGTTTTTT

j_gene: TRBJ2-2
v_gene: TRBV7-2
abundance: -
d_gene: -
CDR3aa: CASSPGASGNTGELFF
CDR3nt: TGTGCCAGCAGCCCAGGGGCCTCTGGAAACACCGGGGAGCTGTTTTTT

j_gene: TRBJ2-1
v_gene: TRBV29-1
abundance: many
d_gene: -
CDR3aa: CSVDGAGTYNEQFF
CDR3nt: TGCAGCGTTGACGGCGCCGGGACCTACAATGAGCAGTTCTTC

j_gene: TRBJ1-1
v_gene: TRBV5-8
abundance: -
d_gene: -
CDR3aa: CASSLVSRQHAFF
CDR3nt: TGTGCCAGCAGCTTAGTAAGCAGACAGCATGCTTTCTTT

j_gene: TRBJ2-5
v_gene: TRBV5-6
abundance: -
d_gene: -
CDR3aa: CASSARAPGETQYF
CDR3nt: TGTGCCAGCAGCGCTCGGGCGCCCGGGGAGACCCAGTACTTC

j_gene: TRBJ1-3
v_gene: TRBV7-8
abundance: many
d_gene: -
CDR3aa: CASSLRDNSLSGNTIYF
CDR3nt: TGTGCCAGCAGCTTACGGGACAACTCACTCTCTGGAAACACCATATATTTT

j_gene: TRBJ2-5
v_gene: TRBV20-1
abundance: -
d_gene: TRBD2
CDR3aa: CSARAGGEEQTQYF
CDR3nt: TGCAGTGCTAGAGCGGGGGGGGAGGAACAGACCCAGTACTTC

j_gene: TRBJ1-1
v_gene: TRBV19
abundance: many
d_gene: -
CDR3aa: CASSIFGWRTEAFF
CDR3nt: TGTGCCAGTAGTATCTTTGGGTGGAGGACTGAAGCTTTCTTT

j_gene: TRBJ2-3
v_gene: TRBV24-1
abundance: -
d_gene: -
CDR3aa: CASAQGNPAQYF
CDR3nt: TGTGCCAGCGCACAGGGAAATCCGGCCCAGTATTTT